These 30 T cell receptor beta chains came from one sample sequenced in a study of T cell responses to AZD1222 COVID-19 vaccine. Sequencing used immunoSEQ multiplex PCR; TCRdb keeps in-frame clones, though not all of them. The sample lists around 130,000 clones; 80% to 95% were seen once. This material consisted of peripheral blood, taken 28 days after the second dose of the MenACWY control vaccine. Every receptor here comes from an adult who received the MenACWY meningococcal vaccine as a control.

This chain connects TRBV3-1 (or the pseudogene TRBV3-2) to TRBJ2-7; TRBD1 agrees at 9 bases. V lost 1 base to trimming and J lost 0 bases; unmatched junction nucleotides: 10. Germline V lookup: CDR1 LGHDT, CDR2 YNNKEL (reference sequence). This CDR3 contains 18 residues. CDR3: CASSQANPDRGYSYEQYF. The CDR3 DNA reads TGTGCCAGCAGCCAAGCAAACCCGGACAGGGGTTACTCCTACGAGCAGTACTTC.

In this sample, this clone turned up once. The chain couples TRBV12-3 or TRBV12-4 to TRBJ2-2; D is unresolved. The germline V and J ends were trimmed by 8 bases and 2 bases, with 6 bases remaining between them. The CDR3 is 12 amino acids. CDR3 region: CASEFNTGELFF. DNA of the CDR3: TGTGCCAGCGAATTTAACACCGGGGAGCTGTTTTTT.

The chain carries TRBV6-5 and TRBJ1-5; D is unclear. Trimming took 6 bases from V and 0 from J, leaving 12 bases between them. Germline V gene lookup returns CDR1 MNHEY and CDR2 SVGAGI. The CDR3 is 15 amino acids. CDR3 nucleotides: TGTGCCAGCAGCCTCGACAAGTATAGCAATCAGCCCCAGCATTTT. Protein product: CASSLDKYSNQPQHF.

This chain connects TRBV2 to TRBJ1-3; D ambiguous. V gave up 4 bases and J gave up 2 bases, with 12 bases separating them. The CDR3 extends over 15 amino acids. The germline gives CDR1 SNHLY, CDR2 FYNNEI. CDR3: CASSVGRSAGNTIYF. The CDR3 coding sequence is TGTGCCAGCAGTGTAGGCAGGTCAGCTGGAAACACCATATATTTT.

The chain is built from TRBV7-6 and TRBJ1-1; tentatively, D is TRBD1 (5 bases). V lost 1 base to trimming and J lost 5 bases, with 8 bases between them. Germline CDR1 reads SGHVS; CDR2 reads FNYEAQ. This CDR3 contains 13 residues. DNA of the CDR3: TGTGCCAGCAGCTTAGGGGGACGGACTGAAGCTTTCTTT. It translates to CASSLGGRTEAFF.

V is TRBV4-3 and J is TRBJ2-5, with a tentative D call TRBD2 (5 bases). Germline assignment: CDR1 LGHNA and CDR2 YSLEER. The CDR3 covers 17 residues. V dropped 1 base and J dropped 0 bases, with 15 bases sitting between them. In DNA, the CDR3 is TGCGCCAGCAGCCAAGGGGCAGACTACAGAGACCAAGAGACCCAGTACTTC. As protein: CASSQGADYRDQETQYF.

The chain has TRBV27 and TRBJ1-6, with D uncertain. The V gene lost 6 bases and the J gene lost 6 bases, with 15 bases spanning the gap. The CDR3 contains 15 residues. CDR1 is MNHEY, CDR2 SMNVEV, per germline (reference sequence). CDR3 protein: CASRLMKSSNSPLHF. DNA of the CDR3: TGTGCCAGCAGGCTCATGAAGTCGAGTAATTCACCCCTCCACTTT.

The chain employs TRBV19 and TRBJ1-4, with 7 positions matching TRBD1. The V gene end was trimmed by 4 bases and the J gene end by 7 bases; junction bases not matched to a gene: 9. Germline V gives CDR1 LNHDA, CDR2 SQIVND (reference sequence). The CDR3 is 15 amino acids. The CDR3, as DNA: TGTGCCAGTAGTACCCCGACAGGGTTGGTTGAAAAACTGTTTTTT. It specifies CASSTPTGLVEKLFF.

The CDR3 sequence is CASSQDSALTEQYF. In nucleotides, the CDR3 is TGCGCCAGCAGCCAAGATTCGGCCCTGACGGAGCAGTACTTC. The V and J genes are TRBV4-1 and TRBJ2-7; D call uncertain. Trimming left V 0 bases short and J 7 bases short, with 13 bases between. CDR3 size: 14 residues. Germline V gene sequence: CDR1 MGHRA, CDR2 YSYEKL.

This chain connects TRBV28 to TRBJ1-2; 7 bases are shared with TRBD1. The CDR3 length is 12 residues. Trimming took 7 bases from V and 3 from J; bases not matched to a gene: 2. CDR1 is MDHEN, CDR2 SYDVKM, per germline. The CDR3 reads CASNRGDYGYTF. DNA for the CDR3: TGTGCCAGCAACAGGGGAGACTATGGCTACACCTTC.

The V and J genes are TRBV29-1 and TRBJ2-1, with D unclear. The ends were cut back, 4 bases at V and 3 bases at J, with 7 bases in the middle. This CDR3 contains 12 residues. CDR1 and CDR2 (germline): SQVTM, ANQGSEA. The CDR3 here is CSVAPGYNEQFF. The CDR3 DNA follows: TGCAGCGTTGCTCCGGGCTACAATGAGCAGTTCTTC.

The chain combines TRBV5-1 with TRBJ2-5; no firm D call. V lost 0 bases and J lost 5, with 14 bases in between. Germline CDR1 SGHRS, CDR2 YFSETQ. This CDR3 is built from 15 residues. The CDR3 loop reads CASSLDSWGGETQYF. For the CDR3, the DNA is TGCGCCAGCAGCTTGGATTCGTGGGGTGGGGAGACCCAGTACTTC.

The V gene is TRBV28, the J gene TRBJ1-1; D is possibly TRBD1 (5 bases). The CDR3 is made up of 16 amino acids. V was shortened by 3 bases and J by 0 bases, with 14 bases between the two germline ends. Per germline, CDR1 MDHEN and CDR2 SYDVKM. The CDR3 loop is CASSFAPGNMNTEAFF. CDR3 DNA: TGTGCCAGCAGTTTTGCTCCAGGGAACATGAACACTGAAGCTTTCTTT.

The chain combines TRBV9 with TRBJ2-2; 7 bases fit TRBD2. Trimming removed 3 bases from V and 1 base from J; junction bases left unmatched: 3. This CDR3 has 15 amino acids. Germline assignment: CDR1 SGDLS and CDR2 YYNGEE. The CDR3 here is CASSASGVNTGELFF. CDR3 DNA: TGTGCCAGCAGCGCAAGCGGGGTGAACACCGGGGAGCTGTTTTTT.

The chain joins TRBV5-4 to TRBJ2-2, with 12 bases that match TRBD1. The CDR3 spans 16 residues. V shed 4 bases and J 5 bases; nucleotides not matched to a gene: 6. The germline CDR1 and CDR2 sequences are SGHNT and YYREEE (reference sequence). The CDR3 bases are TGTGCCAGCAGCGGGACAGGGGGCCGAGGGACCGGGGAGCTGTTTTTT. Amino acids: CASSGTGGRGTGELFF. Filled out from reference TRBV5-4 and TRBJ2-2, the complete variable domain reads ETGVTQSPTHLIKTRGQQVTLRCSSQSGHNTVSWYQQALGQGPQFIFQYYREEENGRGNFPPRFSGLQFPNYSSELNVNALELDDSALYLCASSGTGGRGTGELFFGEGSRLTVL.

The genes are TRBV9 and TRBJ2-2; D ambiguous. From germline, CDR1 is SGDLS and CDR2 YYNGEE. V was cut by 9 bases and J by 5 bases, with 14 bases left in between. The CDR3 totals 13 residues. CDR3 sequence (DNA): TGTGCCACGAAGCGAGGCGAAACCGGGGAGCTGTTTTTT. This codes for CATKRGETGELFF. Full variable domain (rest looked up from reference TRBV9 and TRBJ2-2): DSGVTQTPKHLITATGQRVTLRCSPRSGDLSVYWYQQSLDQGLQFLIQYYNGEERAKGNILERFSAQQFPDLHSELNLSSLELGDSALYFCATKRGETGELFFGEGSRLTVL.

The chain joins TRBV5-1 to TRBJ1-6; D might be TRBD1 (6 bases). CDR3 length equals 15 residues. V was shortened by 4 bases and J by 9 bases, with 17 bases between the two germline ends. The germline V gene encodes CDR1 SGHRS and CDR2 YFSETQ. CDR3 loop: CASSREGGRGSPLHF. CDR3 DNA: TGCGCCAGCAGCCGGGAGGGGGGGCGCGGTTCACCCCTCCACTTT.

The V gene is TRBV27, the J gene TRBJ2-7; TRBD1 agrees at 7 bases. This CDR3 contains 13 residues. In germline, CDR1 is MNHEY, CDR2 SMNVEV (reference sequence). V was clipped by 6 bases and J by 3 bases; unmatched bases: 5. CDR3 amino acids: CASRPGQSYEQYF. In DNA, the CDR3 is TGTGCCAGCAGACCGGGACAGAGCTACGAGCAGTACTTC.

This chain links TRBV25-1 with TRBJ2-1; the D gene is possibly TRBD2 (6 bases). CDR1 is MGHDK and CDR2 is SYGVNS in the germline V gene. Deletions cut 4 bases from V and 8 bases from J, with 18 bases between. CDR3 length equals 15 residues. CDR3 DNA: TGTGCCAGCAGTGCCCCGGGACTCTCCACCTATGAGCAGTTCTTC. This sequence encodes CASSAPGLSTYEQFF. The whole variable domain, filled in from reference TRBV25-1 and TRBJ2-1, reads EADIYQTPRYLVIGTGKKITLECSQTMGHDKMYWYQQDPGMELHLIHYSYGVNSTEKGDLSSESTVSRIRTEHFPLTLESARPSHTSQYLCASSAPGLSTYEQFFGPGTRLTVL.

The CDR3: CASSSPGQGSYEQYV. For the CDR3, the DNA is TGTGCCAGCAGTTCCCCGGGACAGGGGTCCTACGAGCAGTACGTC. This chain joins TRBV28 and TRBJ2-7, with 10 bases matching TRBD1. V dropped 4 bases and J dropped 1; count of bases not matched to a gene: 4. Germline V gene sequence: CDR1 MDHEN, CDR2 SYDVKM. The CDR3 runs 15 residues.

The CDR3 DNA reads TGTGCCAGCTCACCTGGAGGGGGCGCCCCTGAAGCTTTCTTT. It codes for CASSPGGGAPEAFF. V is TRBV18 and J is TRBJ1-1, with TRBD1 identical over 7 bases. CDR1 is KGHSH, CDR2 LQKENI, per germline. The CDR3 loop spans 14 amino acids. Germline trimming cut 3 bases from V and 6 bases from J; bases unmatched to any gene: 7.

The V gene is TRBV6-1, the J gene TRBJ2-7, with no clear D. This CDR3 has 14 amino acids. Germline assignment: CDR1 MNHNS and CDR2 SASEGT. Between the trimmed V and J ends, which lost 2 bases and 0 bases, there was a span of 8 bases. CDR3 DNA: TGTGCCAGCAGTGAACTTTTGAGCTCCTACGAGCAGTACTTC. Protein: CASSELLSSYEQYF.

V and J are TRBV5-1 and TRBJ2-2; the D is unclear. With 0 bases removed from V and 10 bases from J, the gap between germline ends came to 7 bases. The CDR3 has 12 residues. CDR1 is SGHRS, CDR2 YFSETQ, per germline. The DNA for the CDR3 is TGCGCCAGCAGCTTGGTCGTAGAGGAGCTGTTTTTT. Protein product: CASSLVVEELFF.

The rearrangement joins TRBV6-5 to TRBJ1-5; 10 nucleotides line up with TRBD1. The J segment lost 7 bases and the V segment lost 6 bases, leaving 9 bases of the junction unmatched. In germline, CDR1 is MNHEY, CDR2 SVGAGI. The CDR3 has 15 residues. The CDR3 spells CASSQDRGLQQPQHF. CDR3 DNA sequence: TGTGCCAGCAGCCAAGACAGGGGGCTTCAGCAGCCCCAGCATTTT.

This chain uses TRBV3-1 (or the pseudogene TRBV3-2) with TRBJ2-3, with D hard to call. V lost 4 bases and J lost 3, with 11 bases in between. The CDR3 extends over 14 amino acids. The V gene's germline CDR1 is LGHDT and CDR2 YNNKEL (reference sequence). The CDR3 reads CASSLLSGTDTQYF. As DNA, the CDR3 is TGTGCCAGCAGCCTCCTGAGTGGGACAGATACGCAGTATTTT.

J is TRBJ2-1 and V is TRBV21-1; the table gives TRBD1 as D, unverified against the DNA. TRBV21-1 is a pseudogene. The CDR3 covers 19 residues. The CDR3 DNA follows: TGTGCCAGCAGCAAGACGAGTATGGCCCCCGAGACAGGTTATAATGAGCAGTTCTTC. It yields the protein CASSKTSMAPETGYNEQFF.

The V and J genes are TRBV19 and TRBJ2-7, with D perhaps matching TRBD1 (6 bases). The V gene lost 9 bases and the J gene lost 1 base, with 16 bases spanning the gap. The germline V gene has CDR1 LNHDA and CDR2 SQIVND (reference sequence). The CDR3 has 14 residues. CDR3 in amino acids: CASSHGGISYEQYF. The CDR3 DNA sequence: TGTGCCAGCAGTCATGGGGGCATTTCCTACGAGCAGTACTTC.

This chain uses TRBV6-1 with TRBJ2-7; no definite D call. V lost 2 bases, J lost 7 bases, and 21 bases lay in between. This CDR3 comprises 16 residues. Germline CDR1 reads MNHNS; CDR2 reads SASEGT. CDR3 loop: CASSEYFRQLVGEQYV. In DNA form, the CDR3 reads TGTGCCAGCAGTGAATATTTTAGGCAGCTGGTGGGGGAGCAGTACGTC.

The table lists this clone with a few counts. The chain combines TRBV15 with TRBJ2-3; D not certain. V was shortened by 0 bases and J by 2 bases, with 6 bases between the two germline ends. CDR1 LNHNV and CDR2 YYDKDF come from the germline V gene (reference sequence). This CDR3 has 14 amino acids. The CDR3 loop reads CATSRDQVTDTQYF. The CDR3 DNA reads TGTGCCACCAGCAGAGATCAGGTCACAGATACGCAGTATTTT.

The DNA for the CDR3 is TGTGCCAGCAGTCCCGGGGTAGCCAAAAACATTCAGTACTTC. This translates into CASSPGVAKNIQYF. This chain connects TRBV6-2 or TRBV6-3 to TRBJ2-4; weak D call: TRBD2 (5 bases). Germline V CDR1 and CDR2: MNHEY, SVGEGT. Trimming took 5 bases from V and 0 from J, leaving 8 bases between them. CDR3 size: 14 residues.